This T cell receptor beta chain was identified in a study of T cells in Graves' hyperthyroidism and ophthalmopathy. V lost 5 bases, J lost 4 bases, and 7 bases stayed unmatched. The CDR3 length is 14 residues. Overall study results and limits: Most expanded thyroid clonotypes above 0.001 also appeared in blood. A 13 V-J signature model discriminated ophthalmopathy versus stable hyperthyroidism.

Uncontrolled infection, other autoimmune disease, pregnancy or lactation excluded patients. In this sample, this clonotype turned up a few times. The antigen is not known. RNA transcripts served as the template for amplifying TCR beta CDR3 regions. A set of HTBI primers served as the primers for a first-round RT-PCR of the TCR CDR3. TCRdb reprocessed the multiplex PCR reads with MiXCR, giving one entry per CDR3 protein. Of about 720,000 distinct CDR3 sequences in the sample, around 15% were seen once. The sequence derives from a man in his late teens or twenties with Graves' hyperthyroidism. The specimen was blood. The chain carries TRBV12-3 or TRBV12-4 and TRBJ2-7, with TRBD1 matching 8 bases. The CDR3 nucleotides are TGTGCCAGCAGTGATGACAGGGGAATATACGAGCAGTACTTC. Residues: CASSDDRGIYEQYF.